The sample holds a few counts of the clone carrying this TCR beta chain. As yet, its antigen is unknown. The data were taken from a study of T cell responses to AZD1222 COVID-19 vaccine. Study details: The study pooled second doses at about 4 or about 12 weeks. Whole-study findings and limits: Donors were largely white British and mainly female; clonal diversity was possibly underestimated.

The data were produced by immunoSEQ multiplex PCR, yet TCRdb's version contains in-frame clones alone and is incomplete. This table holds tens of thousands of clones, roughly 82% found once. Germline V CDR1 and CDR2: SGHAT, FQNNGV. The CDR3 covers 14 residues. Trimming removed 3 bases from V and 8 bases from J, with 16 bases in between. This clonotype was sampled from an adult in good health. The sample was peripheral blood, taken on day 0 of AZD1222 vaccination. V gene TRBV11-2 combines with J gene TRBJ1-2, with a tentative D call TRBD1 (6 bases). CDR3 DNA sequence: TGTGCCAGCAGCTTCGTCGGGGGCTCTGGGGGCTACACCTTC. Translation: CASSFVGGSGGYTF. Full variable domain (missing parts from reference TRBV11-2 and TRBJ1-2): EAGVAQSPRYKIIEKRQSVAFWCNPISGHATLYWYQQILGQGPKLLIQFQNNGVVDDSQLPKDRFSAERLKGVDSTLKIQPAKLEDSAVYLCASSFVGGSGGYTFGSGTRLTVV.